This is a list of T cell receptor beta chains from one sample in a study of T cell repertoires in cytomegalovirus infection. Antigens for these TCRs are unknown. TCRdb re-called the reads with MiXCR, one entry per CDR3 protein. The sample consists of roughly 920,000 distinct CDR3 sequences, around 32% of them appearing once. The specimen was cultured CD8+ T cells from PBMCs, collected from culture after CMV antigen stimulation. These receptors were obtained from a human donor in good health (CMV status not recorded). Some clones in this sample may be carry-over from other donors' samples. Each CDR3 is given with its conserved first and last residue.

v_call: TRBV6-2/TRBV6-3; j_call: TRBJ1-2; cdr3_aa: CASTNREVRDGYTF
v_call: TRBV6-6; j_call: TRBJ2-7; cdr3_aa: CASSSGTLEAYEQYF
v_call: TRBV4-1; j_call: TRBJ1-2; cdr3_aa: CASSQVRVDNYGYTF
v_call: TRBV20-1; j_call: TRBJ1-6; cdr3_aa: CSARRTGSRYNSPLHF
v_call: TRBV12-3/TRBV12-4; j_call: TRBJ2-5; cdr3_aa: CASSLGGAGVETQYF
v_call: TRBV7-8; j_call: TRBJ2-2; cdr3_aa: CAHTTRGGDTGELFF
v_call: TRBV2; j_call: TRBJ1-5; cdr3_aa: CASLRDRGTTPQHF
v_call: TRBV12-5; j_call: TRBJ2-2; cdr3_aa: CASGFLLSPPGQGATLATGELFF
v_call: TRBV12-3/TRBV12-4; j_call: TRBJ2-2; cdr3_aa: CASTLQGSKTGELFF
v_call: TRBV7-6; j_call: TRBJ2-3; cdr3_aa: CASSLDHTDTQYF
v_call: TRBV7-2; j_call: TRBJ2-1; cdr3_aa: CASSRGGTGVNEQFF